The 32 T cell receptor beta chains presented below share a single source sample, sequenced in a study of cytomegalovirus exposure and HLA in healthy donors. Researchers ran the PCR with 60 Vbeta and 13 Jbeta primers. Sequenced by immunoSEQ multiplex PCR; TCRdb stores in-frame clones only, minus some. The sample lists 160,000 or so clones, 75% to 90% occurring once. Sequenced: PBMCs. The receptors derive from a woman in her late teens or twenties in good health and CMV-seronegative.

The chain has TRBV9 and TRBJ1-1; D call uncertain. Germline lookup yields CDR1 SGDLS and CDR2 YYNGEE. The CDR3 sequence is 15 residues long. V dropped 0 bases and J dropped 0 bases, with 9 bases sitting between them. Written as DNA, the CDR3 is TGTGCCAGCAGCGTAGGAGGAGTTATGAACACTGAAGCTTTCTTT. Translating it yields CASSVGGVMNTEAFF.

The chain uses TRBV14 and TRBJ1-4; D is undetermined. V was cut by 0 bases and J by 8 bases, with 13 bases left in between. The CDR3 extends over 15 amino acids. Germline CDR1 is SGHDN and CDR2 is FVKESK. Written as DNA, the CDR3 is TGTGCCAGCAGCCAAGAACTAGGGATTGGGGAAAAACTGTTTTTT. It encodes CASSQELGIGEKLFF.

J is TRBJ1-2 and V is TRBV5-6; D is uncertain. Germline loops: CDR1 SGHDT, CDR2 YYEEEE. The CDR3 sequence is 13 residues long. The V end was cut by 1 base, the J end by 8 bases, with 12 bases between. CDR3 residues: CASSLPPREGYTF. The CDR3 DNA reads TGTGCCAGCAGCTTGCCCCCCCGCGAGGGCTACACCTTC.

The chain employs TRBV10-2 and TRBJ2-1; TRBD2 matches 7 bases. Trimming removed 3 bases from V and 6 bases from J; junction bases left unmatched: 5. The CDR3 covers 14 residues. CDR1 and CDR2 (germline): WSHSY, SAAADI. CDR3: CASSDPGRANEQFF. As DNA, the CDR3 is TGCGCCAGCAGTGACCCAGGGAGGGCCAATGAGCAGTTCTTC.

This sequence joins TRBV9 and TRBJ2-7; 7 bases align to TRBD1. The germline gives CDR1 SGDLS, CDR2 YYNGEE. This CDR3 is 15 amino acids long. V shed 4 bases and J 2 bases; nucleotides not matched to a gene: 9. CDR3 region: CASSPNGQATYEQYF. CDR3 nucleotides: TGTGCCAGCAGCCCAAACGGACAGGCGACCTACGAGCAGTACTTC.

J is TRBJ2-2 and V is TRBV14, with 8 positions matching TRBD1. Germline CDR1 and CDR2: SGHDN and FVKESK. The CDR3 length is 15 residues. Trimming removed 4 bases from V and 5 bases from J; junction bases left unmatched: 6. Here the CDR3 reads CASSRRQGRTGELFF. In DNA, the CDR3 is TGTGCCAGCAGCCGCCGACAGGGGAGGACCGGGGAGCTGTTTTTT.

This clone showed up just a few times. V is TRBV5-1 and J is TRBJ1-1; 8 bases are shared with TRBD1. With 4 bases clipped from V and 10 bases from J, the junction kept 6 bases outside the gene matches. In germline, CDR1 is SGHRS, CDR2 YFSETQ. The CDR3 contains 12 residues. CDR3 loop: CASSQGQGGAFF. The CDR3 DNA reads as TGCGCCAGCAGCCAAGGACAGGGAGGAGCTTTCTTT.

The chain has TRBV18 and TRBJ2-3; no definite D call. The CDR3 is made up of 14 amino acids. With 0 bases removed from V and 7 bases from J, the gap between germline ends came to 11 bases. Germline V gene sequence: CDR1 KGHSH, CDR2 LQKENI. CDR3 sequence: CASSPPPAKYTQYF. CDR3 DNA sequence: TGTGCCAGCTCACCACCGCCCGCGAAGTATACGCAGTATTTT.

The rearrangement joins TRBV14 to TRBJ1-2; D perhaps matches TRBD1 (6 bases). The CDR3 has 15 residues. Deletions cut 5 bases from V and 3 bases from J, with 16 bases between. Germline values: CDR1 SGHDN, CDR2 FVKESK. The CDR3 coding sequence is TGTGCCAGCAGCTACTTGGACAGCTCTGACTATGGCTACACCTTC. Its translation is CASSYLDSSDYGYTF.

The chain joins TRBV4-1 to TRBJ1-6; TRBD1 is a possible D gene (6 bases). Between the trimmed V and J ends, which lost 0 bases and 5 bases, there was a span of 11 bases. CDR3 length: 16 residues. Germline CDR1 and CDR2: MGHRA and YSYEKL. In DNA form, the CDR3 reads TGCGCCAGCAGCCAAGAAGGGGGTAGTCATAATTCACCCCTCCACTTT. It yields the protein CASSQEGGSHNSPLHF.

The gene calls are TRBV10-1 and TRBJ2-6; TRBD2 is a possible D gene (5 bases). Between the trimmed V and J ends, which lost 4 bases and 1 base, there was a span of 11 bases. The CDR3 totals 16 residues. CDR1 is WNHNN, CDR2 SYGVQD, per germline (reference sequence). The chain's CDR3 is CASSAGSGSGANVLTF. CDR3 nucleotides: TGCGCCAGCAGTGCGGGCTCGGGGTCTGGGGCCAACGTCCTGACTTTC.

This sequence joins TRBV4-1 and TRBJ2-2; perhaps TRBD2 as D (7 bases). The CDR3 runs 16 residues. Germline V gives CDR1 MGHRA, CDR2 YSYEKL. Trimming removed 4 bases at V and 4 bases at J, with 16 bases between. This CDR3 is CASSPLGGAVTGELFF. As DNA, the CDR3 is TGCGCCAGCAGCCCCCTAGGGGGGGCGGTCACCGGGGAGCTGTTTTTT.

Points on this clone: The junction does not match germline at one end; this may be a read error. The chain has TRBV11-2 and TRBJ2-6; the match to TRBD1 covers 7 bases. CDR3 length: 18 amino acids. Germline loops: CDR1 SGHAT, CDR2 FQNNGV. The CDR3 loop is CASSPRTQGTLEANGLTF. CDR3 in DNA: TGTGCCAGCAGCCCAAGAACACAGGGGACCCTTGAGGCCAACGGCCTGACTTTC.

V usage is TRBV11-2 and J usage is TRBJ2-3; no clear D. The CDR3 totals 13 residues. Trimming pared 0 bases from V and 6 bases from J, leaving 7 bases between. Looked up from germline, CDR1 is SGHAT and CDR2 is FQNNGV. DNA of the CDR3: TGTGCCAGCAGCTTAGATCCCTATGATACGCAGTATTTT. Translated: CASSLDPYDTQYF.

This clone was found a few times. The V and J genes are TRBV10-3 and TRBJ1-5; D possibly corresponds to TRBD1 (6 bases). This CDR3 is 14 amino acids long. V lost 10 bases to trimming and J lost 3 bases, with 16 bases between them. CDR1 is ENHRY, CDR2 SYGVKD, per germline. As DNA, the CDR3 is TGTGCCACCCATAGGACAGCCGACAATCAGCCCCAGCATTTT. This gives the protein CATHRTADNQPQHF.

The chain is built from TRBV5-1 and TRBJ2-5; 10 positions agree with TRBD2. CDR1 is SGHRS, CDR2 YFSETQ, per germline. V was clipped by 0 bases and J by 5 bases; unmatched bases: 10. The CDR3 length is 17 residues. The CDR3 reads CASSLGTGAGGAETQYF. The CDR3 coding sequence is TGCGCCAGCAGCTTGGGTACCGGAGCGGGGGGGGCGGAGACCCAGTACTTC.

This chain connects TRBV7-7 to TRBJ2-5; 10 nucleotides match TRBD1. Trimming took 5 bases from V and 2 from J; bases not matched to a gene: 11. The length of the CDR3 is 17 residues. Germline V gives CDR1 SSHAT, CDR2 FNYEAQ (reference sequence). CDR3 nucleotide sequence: TGTGCCAGCAGCCCTCGACAGGGGGCTGTGGGGCAAGAGACCCAGTACTTC. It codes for CASSPRQGAVGQETQYF.

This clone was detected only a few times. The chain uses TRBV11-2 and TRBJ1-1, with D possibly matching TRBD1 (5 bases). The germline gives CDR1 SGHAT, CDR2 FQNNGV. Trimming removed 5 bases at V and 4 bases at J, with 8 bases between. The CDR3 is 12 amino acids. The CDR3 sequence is CASSPQGTEAFF. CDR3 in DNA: TGTGCCAGCAGCCCTCAGGGCACTGAAGCTTTCTTT.

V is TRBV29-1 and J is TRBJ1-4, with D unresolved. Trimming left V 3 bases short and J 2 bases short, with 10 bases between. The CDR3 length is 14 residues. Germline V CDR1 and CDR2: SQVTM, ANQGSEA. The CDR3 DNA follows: TGCAGCGTTGACCTCACGGGTACTAATGAAAAACTGTTTTTT. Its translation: CSVDLTGTNEKLFF. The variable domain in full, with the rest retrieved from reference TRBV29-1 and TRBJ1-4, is SAVISQKPSRDICQRGTSLTIQCQVDSQVTMMFWYRQQPGQSLTLIATANQGSEATYESGFVIDKFPISRPNLTFSTLTVSNMSPEDSSIYLCSVDLTGTNEKLFFGSGTQLSVL.

Here the CDR3 reads CASRRQGGRNYGYTF. The CDR3 nucleotides read TGTGCCAGCCGTAGACAGGGCGGACGAAACTATGGCTACACCTTC. The chain links TRBV6-5 to TRBJ1-2; 7 bases fit TRBD1. Germline-derived CDR1 and CDR2 are MNHEY and SVGAGI. This CDR3 is built from 15 residues. Trimming at V came to 8 bases and at J to 2 bases, leaving 11 bases not matched to a gene.

CDR3 sequence: CASSQDTPRGSGGRITDTQYF. The DNA of the CDR3 is TGCGCCAGCAGCCAAGATACCCCGCGGGGGTCGGGGGGGCGGATCACAGATACGCAGTATTTT. The V call is TRBV4-1, the J call TRBJ2-3, with 8 bases aligning to TRBD2. The CDR3 sequence is 21 residues long. Trimming took 0 bases from V and 2 from J; bases not matched to a gene: 19. Germline-derived CDR1 and CDR2 are MGHRA and YSYEKL.

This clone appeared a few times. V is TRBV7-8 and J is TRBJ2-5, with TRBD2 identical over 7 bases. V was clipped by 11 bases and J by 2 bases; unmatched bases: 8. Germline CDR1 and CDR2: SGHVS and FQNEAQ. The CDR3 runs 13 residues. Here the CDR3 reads CAGRPGGQETQYF. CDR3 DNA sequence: TGTGCCGGTCGTCCGGGGGGACAAGAGACCCAGTACTTC.

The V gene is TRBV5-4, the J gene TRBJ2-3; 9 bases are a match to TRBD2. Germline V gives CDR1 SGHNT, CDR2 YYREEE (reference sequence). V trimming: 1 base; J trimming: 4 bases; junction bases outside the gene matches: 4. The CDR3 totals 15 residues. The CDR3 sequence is CASSLIAGAADTQYF. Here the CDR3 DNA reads TGTGCCAGCAGCTTGATAGCGGGGGCAGCAGATACGCAGTATTTT.

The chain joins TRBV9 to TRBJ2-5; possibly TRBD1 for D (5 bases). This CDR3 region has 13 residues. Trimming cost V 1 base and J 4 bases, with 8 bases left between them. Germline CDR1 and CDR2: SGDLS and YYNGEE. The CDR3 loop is CASSVQGRETQYF. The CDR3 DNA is TGTGCCAGCAGCGTACAGGGAAGAGAGACCCAGTACTTC.

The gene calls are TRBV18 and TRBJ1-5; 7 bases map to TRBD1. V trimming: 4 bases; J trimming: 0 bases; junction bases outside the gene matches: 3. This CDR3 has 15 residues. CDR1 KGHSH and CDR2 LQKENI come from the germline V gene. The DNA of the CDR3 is TGTGCCAGCTCACAGGGGGCTTTTAGCAATCAGCCCCAGCATTTT. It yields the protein CASSQGAFSNQPQHF.

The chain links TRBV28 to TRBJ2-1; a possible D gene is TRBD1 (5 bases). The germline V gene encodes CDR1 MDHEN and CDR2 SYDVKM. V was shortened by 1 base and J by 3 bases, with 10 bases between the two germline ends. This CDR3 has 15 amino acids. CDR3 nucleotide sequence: TGTGCCAGCAGTTTATATAGGGGCCACTACAATGAGCAGTTCTTC. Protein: CASSLYRGHYNEQFF.

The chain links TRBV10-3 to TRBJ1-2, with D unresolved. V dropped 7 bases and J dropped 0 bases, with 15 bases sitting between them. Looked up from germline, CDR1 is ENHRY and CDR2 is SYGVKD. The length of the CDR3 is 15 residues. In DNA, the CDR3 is TGTGCCATCAACGCGGAGATTTCAGCTAACTATGGCTACACCTTC. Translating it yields CAINAEISANYGYTF.

The CDR3 here is CASSFPTGGSYGYTF. DNA for the CDR3: TGTGCCAGCAGCTTCCCGACAGGGGGAAGCTATGGCTACACCTTC. The chain carries TRBV5-4 and TRBJ1-2, with 9 bases that match TRBD1. Germline CDR1 reads SGHNT; CDR2 reads YYREEE (reference sequence). Trimming took 2 bases from V and 4 from J; bases not matched to a gene: 6. CDR3 length equals 15 residues.

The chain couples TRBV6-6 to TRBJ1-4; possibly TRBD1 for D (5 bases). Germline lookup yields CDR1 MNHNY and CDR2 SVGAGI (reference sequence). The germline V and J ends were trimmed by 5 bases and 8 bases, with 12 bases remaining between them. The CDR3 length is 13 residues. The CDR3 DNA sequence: TGTGCCAGCAGTCCTCGGGGGGACGAAAAACTGTTTTTT. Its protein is CASSPRGDEKLFF.

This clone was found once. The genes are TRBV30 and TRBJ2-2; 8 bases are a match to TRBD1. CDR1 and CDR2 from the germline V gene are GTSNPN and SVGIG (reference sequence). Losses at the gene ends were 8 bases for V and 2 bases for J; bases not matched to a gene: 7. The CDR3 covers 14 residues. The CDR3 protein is CAQGALRNTGELFF. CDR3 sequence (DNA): TGTGCCCAGGGGGCGCTCCGAAACACCGGGGAGCTGTTTTTT.

CDR3 DNA sequence: TGTGCCAGCAGGAGACAGAGCTCCTACAATGAGCAGTTCTTC. Protein: CASRRQSSYNEQFF. V is TRBV2 and J is TRBJ2-1; D is possibly TRBD1 (5 bases). CDR3 size: 14 residues. V was shortened by 6 bases and J by 0 bases, with 9 bases between the two germline ends. Germline CDR1 reads SNHLY; CDR2 reads FYNNEI.

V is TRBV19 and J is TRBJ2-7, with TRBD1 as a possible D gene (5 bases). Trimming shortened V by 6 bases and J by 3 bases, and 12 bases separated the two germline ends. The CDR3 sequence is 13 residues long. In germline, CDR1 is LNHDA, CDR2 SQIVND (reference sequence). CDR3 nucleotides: TGTGCCAGTAGGAGGCTCAGGGACTACGAGCAGTACTTC. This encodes CASRRLRDYEQYF.